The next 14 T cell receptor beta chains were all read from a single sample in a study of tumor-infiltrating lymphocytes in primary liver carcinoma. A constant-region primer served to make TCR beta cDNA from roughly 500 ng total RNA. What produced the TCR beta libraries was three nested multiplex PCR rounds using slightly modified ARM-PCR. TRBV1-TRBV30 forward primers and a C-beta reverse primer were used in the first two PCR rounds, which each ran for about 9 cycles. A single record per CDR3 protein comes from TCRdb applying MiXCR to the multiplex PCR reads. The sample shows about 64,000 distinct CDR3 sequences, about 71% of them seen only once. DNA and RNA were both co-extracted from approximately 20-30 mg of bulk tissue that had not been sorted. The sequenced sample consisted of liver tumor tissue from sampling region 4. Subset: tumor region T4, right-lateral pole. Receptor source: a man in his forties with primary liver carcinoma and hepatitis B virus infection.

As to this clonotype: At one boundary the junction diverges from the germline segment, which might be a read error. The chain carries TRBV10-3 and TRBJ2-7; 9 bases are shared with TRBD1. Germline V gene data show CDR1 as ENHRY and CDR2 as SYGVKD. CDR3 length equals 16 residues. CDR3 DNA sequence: TGTGCCATCAGTGAGCTACAGGGACAGGGAGGGTACGAGCAGTATTTC. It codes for CAISELQGQGGYEQYF.

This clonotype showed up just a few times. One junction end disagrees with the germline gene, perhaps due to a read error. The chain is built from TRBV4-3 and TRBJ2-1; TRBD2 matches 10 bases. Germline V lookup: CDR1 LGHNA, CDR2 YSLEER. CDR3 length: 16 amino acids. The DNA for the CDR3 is TGTGCCAGCAGCCAAGACCAAGCTTCTAGCGGGAGTGCTCAGTTCTTC. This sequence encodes CASSQDQASSGSAQFF.

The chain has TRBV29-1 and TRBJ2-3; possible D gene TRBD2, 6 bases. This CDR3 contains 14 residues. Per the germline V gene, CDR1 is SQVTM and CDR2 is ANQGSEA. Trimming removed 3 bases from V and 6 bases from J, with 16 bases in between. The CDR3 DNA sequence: TGCAGCGTTGACAGGAGGGCCATGGGGGATACGCAGTATTTT. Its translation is CSVDRRAMGDTQYF.

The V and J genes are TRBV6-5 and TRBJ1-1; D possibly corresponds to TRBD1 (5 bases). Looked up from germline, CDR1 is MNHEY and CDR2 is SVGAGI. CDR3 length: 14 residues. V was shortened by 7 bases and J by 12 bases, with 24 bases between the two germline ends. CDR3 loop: CASTKQVSNPESFF. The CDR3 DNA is TGTGCCAGCACCAAACAGGTTTCAAACCCTGAGTCTTTCTTT.

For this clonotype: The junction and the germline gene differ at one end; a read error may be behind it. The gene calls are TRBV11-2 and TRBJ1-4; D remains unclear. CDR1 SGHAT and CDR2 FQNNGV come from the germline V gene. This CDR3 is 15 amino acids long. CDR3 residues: CASSFDGLANEKLFF. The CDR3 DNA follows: TGTGCAAGCAGCTTTGACGGGTTGGCTAATGAAAAACTGTTTTTT. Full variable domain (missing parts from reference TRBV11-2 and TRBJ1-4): EAGVAQSPRYKIIEKRQSVAFWCNPISGHATLYWYQQILGQGPKLLIQFQNNGVVDDSQLPKDRFSAERLKGVDSTLKIQPAKLEDSAVYLCASSFDGLANEKLFFGSGTQLSVL.

The CDR3 DNA follows: TGCGCCAGCAGCCAAGATAAGCCACTAGCCATGACGCAGTACTTC. Encoded protein: CASSQDKPLAMTQYF. The rearrangement joins TRBV4-1 to TRBJ2-7, with D possibly matching TRBD2 (6 bases). Trimming left V 0 bases short and J 9 bases short, with 18 bases between. Germline-derived CDR1 and CDR2 are MGHRA and YSYEKL. The CDR3 is 15 residues long.

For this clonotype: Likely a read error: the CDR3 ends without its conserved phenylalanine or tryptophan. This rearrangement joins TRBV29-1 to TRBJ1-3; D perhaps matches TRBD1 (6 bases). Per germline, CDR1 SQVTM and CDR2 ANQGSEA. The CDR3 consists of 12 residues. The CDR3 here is CNVEGGGNTIYI. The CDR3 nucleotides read TGCAACGTTGAAGGGGGTGGAAACACCATATATATT.

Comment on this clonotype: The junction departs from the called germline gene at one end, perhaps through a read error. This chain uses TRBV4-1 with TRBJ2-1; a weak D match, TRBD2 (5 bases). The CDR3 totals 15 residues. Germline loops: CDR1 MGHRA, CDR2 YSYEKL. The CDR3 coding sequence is TGCTCCAGCAGCCAAGATGCACGGGATCCAAATGAGCAGTTCTTC. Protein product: CSSSQDARDPNEQFF.

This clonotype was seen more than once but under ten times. CDR3 region: CSLRPSRVKSNEQYF. The CDR3 DNA reads as TGCAGCTTACGCCCTTCCAGGGTCAAGTCCAACGAGCAGTACTTC. The rearrangement links TRBV29-1 to TRBJ2-7; D may be TRBD1 (5 bases). CDR3 length: 15 residues. Germline V lookup: CDR1 SQVTM, CDR2 ANQGSEA. Trimming took off 8 bases at V and 5 bases at J, with 25 bases between the two ends.

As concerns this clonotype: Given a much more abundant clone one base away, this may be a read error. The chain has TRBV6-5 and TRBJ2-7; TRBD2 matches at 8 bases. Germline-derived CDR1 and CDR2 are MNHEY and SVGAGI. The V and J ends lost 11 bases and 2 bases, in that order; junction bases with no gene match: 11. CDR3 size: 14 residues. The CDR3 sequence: CASRPEGLAYEQYV. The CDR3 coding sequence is TGTGCCTCCAGGCCGGAGGGACTAGCCTACGAGCAGTACGTC.

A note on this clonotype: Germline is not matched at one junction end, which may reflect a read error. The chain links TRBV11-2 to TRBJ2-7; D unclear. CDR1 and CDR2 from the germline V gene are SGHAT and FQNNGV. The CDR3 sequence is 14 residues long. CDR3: CASSLTDGAYDQYF. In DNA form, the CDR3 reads TGTGCAAGCAGCTTAACCGACGGAGCCTACGATCAGTACTTC.

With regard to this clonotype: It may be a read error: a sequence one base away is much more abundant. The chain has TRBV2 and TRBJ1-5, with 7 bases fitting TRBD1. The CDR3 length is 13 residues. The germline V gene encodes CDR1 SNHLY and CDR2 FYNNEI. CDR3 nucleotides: TGTTCCAGCAGTGAGGGACAGTTTCAGCCCCAGCATTTT. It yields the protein CSSSEGQFQPQHF.

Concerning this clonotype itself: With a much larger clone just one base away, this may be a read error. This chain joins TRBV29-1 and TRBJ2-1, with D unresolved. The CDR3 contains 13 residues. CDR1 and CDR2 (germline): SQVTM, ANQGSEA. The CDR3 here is CNVLVSSGHEQFF. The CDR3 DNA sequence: TGCAACGTTCTGGTATCGTCCGGGCATGAGCAGTTCTTC.

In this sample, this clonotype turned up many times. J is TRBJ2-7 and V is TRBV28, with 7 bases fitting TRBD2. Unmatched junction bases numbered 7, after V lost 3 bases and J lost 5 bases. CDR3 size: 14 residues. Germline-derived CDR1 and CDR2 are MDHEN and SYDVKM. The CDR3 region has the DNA TGTGCCAGCAGTTTCGAGACTAGCCCCCACGAGCAGTACTTC. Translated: CASSFETSPHEQYF.